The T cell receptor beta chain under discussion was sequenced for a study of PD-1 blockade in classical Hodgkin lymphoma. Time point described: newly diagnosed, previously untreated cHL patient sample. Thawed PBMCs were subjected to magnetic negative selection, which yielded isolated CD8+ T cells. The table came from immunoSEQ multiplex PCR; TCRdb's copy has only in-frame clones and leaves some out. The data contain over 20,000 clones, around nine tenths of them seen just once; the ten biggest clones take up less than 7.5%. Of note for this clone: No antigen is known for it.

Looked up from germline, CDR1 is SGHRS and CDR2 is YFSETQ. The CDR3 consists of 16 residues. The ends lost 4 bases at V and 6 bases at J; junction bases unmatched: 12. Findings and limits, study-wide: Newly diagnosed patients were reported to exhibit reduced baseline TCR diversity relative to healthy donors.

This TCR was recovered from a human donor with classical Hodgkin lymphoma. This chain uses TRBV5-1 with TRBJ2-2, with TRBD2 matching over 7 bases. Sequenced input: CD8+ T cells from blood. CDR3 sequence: CASSVRGEGLAGELFF. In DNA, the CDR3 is TGCGCCAGCAGCGTTCGGGGGGAAGGACTGGCCGGGGAGCTGTTTTTT.